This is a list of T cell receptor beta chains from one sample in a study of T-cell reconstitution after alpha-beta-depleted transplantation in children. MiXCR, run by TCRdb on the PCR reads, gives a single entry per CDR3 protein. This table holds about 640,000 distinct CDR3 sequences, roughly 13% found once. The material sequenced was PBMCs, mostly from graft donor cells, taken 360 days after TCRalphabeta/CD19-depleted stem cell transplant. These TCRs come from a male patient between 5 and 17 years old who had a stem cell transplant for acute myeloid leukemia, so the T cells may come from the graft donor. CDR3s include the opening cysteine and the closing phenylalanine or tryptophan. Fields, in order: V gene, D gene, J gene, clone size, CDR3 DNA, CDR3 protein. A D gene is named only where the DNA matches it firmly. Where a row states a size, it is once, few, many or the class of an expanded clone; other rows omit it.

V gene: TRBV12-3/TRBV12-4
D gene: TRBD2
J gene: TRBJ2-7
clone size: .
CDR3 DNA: TGTGCCAGCAAGCGGGAGGGGGATGACGAGCAGTACTTC
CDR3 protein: CASKREGDDEQYF

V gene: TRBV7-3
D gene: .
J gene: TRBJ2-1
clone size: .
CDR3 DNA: TGTGCCAGCAGCTTAGACTACAGTAGGGTCTACAATGAGCAGTTCTTC
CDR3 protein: CASSLDYSRVYNEQFF

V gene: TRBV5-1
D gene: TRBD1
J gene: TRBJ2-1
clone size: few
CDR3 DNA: TGCGCCAGCAGGCACCGATGGGACAGCCTAAACAATGAGCAGTTCTTC
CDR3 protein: CASRHRWDSLNNEQFF

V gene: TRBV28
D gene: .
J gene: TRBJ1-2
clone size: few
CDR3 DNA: TGTGCCAGCAAGGCCACGACCTTGGGCGGCTACACCTTC
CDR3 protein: CASKATTLGGYTF

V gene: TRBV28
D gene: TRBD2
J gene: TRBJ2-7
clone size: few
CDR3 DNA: TGTGCCAGCAGTAGACTAGCGGGAGGCCTACTCTCCTACGAGCAGTACTTC
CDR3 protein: CASSRLAGGLLSYEQYF

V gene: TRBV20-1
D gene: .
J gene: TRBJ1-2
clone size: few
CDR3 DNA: TGCAGTGCCCAATCGGTTGTTAAAGGCTACACCTTC
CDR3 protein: CSAQSVVKGYTF

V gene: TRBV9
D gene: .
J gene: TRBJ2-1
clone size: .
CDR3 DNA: TGTGCCAGCAGCCCTTGGCTGGGCAACAATGAGCAGTTCTTC
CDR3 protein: CASSPWLGNNEQFF

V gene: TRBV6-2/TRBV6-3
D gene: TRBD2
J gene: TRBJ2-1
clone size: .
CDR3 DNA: TGTGCCAGCACGCCTAGCGGGGAAATATACAATGAGCAGTTCTTC
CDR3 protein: CASTPSGEIYNEQFF

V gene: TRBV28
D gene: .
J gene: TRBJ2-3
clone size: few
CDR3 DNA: TGTGCCAGCAGTTTCGACCACGTTAGTGATACGCAGTATTTT
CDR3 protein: CASSFDHVSDTQYF

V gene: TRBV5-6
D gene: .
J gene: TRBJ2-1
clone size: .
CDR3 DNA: TGTGCCAGCAGCTGGGGGGCGGGATTGCCAGACAATGAGCAGTTCTTC
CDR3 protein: CASSWGAGLPDNEQFF

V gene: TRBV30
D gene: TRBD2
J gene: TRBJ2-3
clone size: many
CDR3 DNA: TGTGCCTGGAGTGTCAAAGGACTAGCGGGAGGCCTCACAGATACGCAGTATTTT
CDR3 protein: CAWSVKGLAGGLTDTQYF

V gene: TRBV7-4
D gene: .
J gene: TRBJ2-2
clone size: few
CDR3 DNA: TGTGCCAGCAGCCATCGTCAGTGGGCGAACACCGGGGAGCTGTTTTTT
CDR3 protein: CASSHRQWANTGELFF

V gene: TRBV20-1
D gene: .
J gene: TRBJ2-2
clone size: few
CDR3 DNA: TGCAGTGCCAAGGGGGGGGGTGACACCGGGGAGCTGTTTTTT
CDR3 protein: CSAKGGGDTGELFF

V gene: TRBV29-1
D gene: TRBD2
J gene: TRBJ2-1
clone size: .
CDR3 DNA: TGCAGCGTTGAAGATGTCAAAATAGCGGGATCATCCTACAATGAGCAGTTCTTC
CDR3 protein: CSVEDVKIAGSSYNEQFF

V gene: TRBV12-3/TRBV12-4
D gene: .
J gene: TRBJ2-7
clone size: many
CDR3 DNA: TGTGCCAGCAGTTTATCACGACCCGGGGGATCACTCTACGAGCAGTACTTC
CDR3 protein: CASSLSRPGGSLYEQYF

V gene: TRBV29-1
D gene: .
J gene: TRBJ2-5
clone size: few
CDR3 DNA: TGCAGCGTCGACACCAAGGGGGAGACCCAGTACTTC
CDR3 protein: CSVDTKGETQYF

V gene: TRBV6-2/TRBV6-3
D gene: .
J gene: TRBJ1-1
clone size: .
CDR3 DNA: TGTGCCAGCACCCTGGTCGAAGACGACACTGAAGCTTTCTTT
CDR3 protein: CASTLVEDDTEAFF

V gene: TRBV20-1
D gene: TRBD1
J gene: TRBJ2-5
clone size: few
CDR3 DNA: TGCAGTGCTAGAGGGGAACAGGGGCGTTGGGGTAGTGAGACCCAGTACTTC
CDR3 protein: CSARGEQGRWGSETQYF

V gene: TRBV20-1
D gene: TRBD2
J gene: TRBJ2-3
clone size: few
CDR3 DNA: TGCAGTGCTCTAGTAGCGGGAGTAGGGGATACGCAGTATTTT
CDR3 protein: CSALVAGVGDTQYF

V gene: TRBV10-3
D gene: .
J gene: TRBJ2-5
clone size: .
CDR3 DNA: TGTGCCATCAGTGAAGGCCAGTCAGAGACCGAGTACTTC
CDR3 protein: CAISEGQSETEYF

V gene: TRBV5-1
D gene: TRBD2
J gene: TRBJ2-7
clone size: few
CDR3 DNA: TGCGCCAGCAGCCGGTTGGGACTAGCGGGAACCTACGAGCAGTACTTC
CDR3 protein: CASSRLGLAGTYEQYF

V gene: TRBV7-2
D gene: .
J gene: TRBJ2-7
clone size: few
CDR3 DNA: TGTGCCAGCAGCTCCATACGTACAGTATATACCTACGAGCAGTACTTC
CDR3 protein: CASSSIRTVYTYEQYF

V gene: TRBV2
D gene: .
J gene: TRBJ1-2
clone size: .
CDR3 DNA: TGTGCCAGCAGTGAAGCCTGGGACTCTTTCTATGGCTACACCTTC
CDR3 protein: CASSEAWDSFYGYTF

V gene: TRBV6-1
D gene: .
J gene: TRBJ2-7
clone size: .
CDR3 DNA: TGTGCCAGCAACTACCCGCGGGGGACAGTATTTTACGAGCAGTACTTC
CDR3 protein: CASNYPRGTVFYEQYF

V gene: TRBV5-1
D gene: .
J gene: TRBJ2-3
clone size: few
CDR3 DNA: TGCGCCAGCAGTCAGGGCCCGCCCCCAGATACGCAGTATTTT
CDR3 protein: CASSQGPPPDTQYF

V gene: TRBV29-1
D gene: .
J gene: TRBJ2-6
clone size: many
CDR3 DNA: TGCAGCGTTGAAGTGAGGACAGAAAAGAGCTCTGGGGCCAACGTCCTGACTTTC
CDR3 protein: CSVEVRTEKSSGANVLTF

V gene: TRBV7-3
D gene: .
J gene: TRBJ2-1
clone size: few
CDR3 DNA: TGTGCCAGCAGCCCGACCAGGGACCCCTTGAATGAGCAGTTCTTC
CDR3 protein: CASSPTRDPLNEQFF

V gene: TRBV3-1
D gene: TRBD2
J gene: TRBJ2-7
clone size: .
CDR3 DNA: TGTGCCACCTGCCAAGTAAAAGCGGGAGTGAGCGAGCAGTACTTC
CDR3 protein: CATCQVKAGVSEQYF

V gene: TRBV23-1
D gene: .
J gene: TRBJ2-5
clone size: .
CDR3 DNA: TGCGCCAGCAGTCAATTGGGCCAAGAGACCCAGTACTTC
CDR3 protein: CASSQLGQETQYF

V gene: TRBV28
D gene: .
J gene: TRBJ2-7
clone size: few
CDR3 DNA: TGTGCCAGCAGTTTTCCAGCCCTTTGGTACGAGCAGTACTTC
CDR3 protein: CASSFPALWYEQYF

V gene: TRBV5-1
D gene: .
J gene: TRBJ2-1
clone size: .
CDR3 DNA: TGCGCCAGCAGCTTGGGCAAGGGGAGCTCCTACAATGAGCAGTTCTTC
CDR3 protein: CASSLGKGSSYNEQFF

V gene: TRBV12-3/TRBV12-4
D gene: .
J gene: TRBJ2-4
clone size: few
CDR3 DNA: TGTGCCAGCAGTTTAGGAGGGGGAGCCAAAAACATTCAGTACTTC
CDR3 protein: CASSLGGGAKNIQYF

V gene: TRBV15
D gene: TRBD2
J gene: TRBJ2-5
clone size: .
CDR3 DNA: TGTGCCACCAGCAGCCTACTAGCGGAGGGCCAAGAGACCCAGTACTTC
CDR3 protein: CATSSLLAEGQETQYF

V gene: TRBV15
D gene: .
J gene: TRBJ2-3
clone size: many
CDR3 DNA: TGTGCCACCAGCAGAGAGGAGTACTCTAGCACAGATACGCAGTATTTT
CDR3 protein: CATSREEYSSTDTQYF

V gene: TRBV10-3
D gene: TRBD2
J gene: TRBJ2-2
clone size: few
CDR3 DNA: TGTGGCTCCGGGAGGGACACCGGGGAGCTGTTTTTT
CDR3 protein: CGSGRDTGELFF

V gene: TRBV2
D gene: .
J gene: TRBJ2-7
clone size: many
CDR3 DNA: TGTGCCAGCAGTGGACAGTCGTACGTGGAGCAGTACTTC
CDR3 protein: CASSGQSYVEQYF

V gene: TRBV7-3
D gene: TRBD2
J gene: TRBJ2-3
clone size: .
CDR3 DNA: TGTGCCAGCAGCGGACTAGCGGGATTCGGAGATACGCAGTATTTT
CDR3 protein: CASSGLAGFGDTQYF

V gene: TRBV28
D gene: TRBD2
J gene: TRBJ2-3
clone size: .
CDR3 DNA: TGTGCCAGCAGTTATACCCTCACCCCGGGACTATACACAGATACGCAGTATTTT
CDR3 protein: CASSYTLTPGLYTDTQYF

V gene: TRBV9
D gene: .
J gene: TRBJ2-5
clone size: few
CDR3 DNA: TGTGCCAGCAGCGTAGTCCCGTACCAAGAGACCCAGTACTTC
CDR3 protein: CASSVVPYQETQYF

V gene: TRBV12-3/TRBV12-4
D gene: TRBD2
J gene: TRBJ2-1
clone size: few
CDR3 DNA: TGTGCCAGCAGTTTGCTAGCGGGAGTGTCCTACAATGAGCAGTTCTTC
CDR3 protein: CASSLLAGVSYNEQFF

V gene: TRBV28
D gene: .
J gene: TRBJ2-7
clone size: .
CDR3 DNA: TGTGCCAGCAGTCTGCGAGTAATAAACTACGAGCAGTACTTC
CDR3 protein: CASSLRVINYEQYF

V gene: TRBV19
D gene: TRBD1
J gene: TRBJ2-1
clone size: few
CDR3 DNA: TGTGCCAGTAGTAGACTCGGGACAGGGGGCTACAATGAGCAGTTCTTC
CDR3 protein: CASSRLGTGGYNEQFF

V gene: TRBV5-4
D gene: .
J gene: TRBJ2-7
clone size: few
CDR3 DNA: TGTGCCAGCAGCTTCGGCCCGTCCTTTTTGAGCTCCTACGAGCAGTACTTC
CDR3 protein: CASSFGPSFLSSYEQYF

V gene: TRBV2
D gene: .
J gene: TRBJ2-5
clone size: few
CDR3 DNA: TGTGCCAGCAGTGAAGGCAGGGCGGAGACCCAGTACTTC
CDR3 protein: CASSEGRAETQYF

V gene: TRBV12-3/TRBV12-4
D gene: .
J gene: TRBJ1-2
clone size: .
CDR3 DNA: TGTGCCAGCAGTTTTGGAAGGGAGTGGCGTGGCTACACCTTC
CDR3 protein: CASSFGREWRGYTF

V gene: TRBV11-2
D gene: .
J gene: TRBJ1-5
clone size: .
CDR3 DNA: TGTGCCAGCAGCTTATCGGGCAGAAATCAGCCCCAGCATTTT
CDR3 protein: CASSLSGRNQPQHF

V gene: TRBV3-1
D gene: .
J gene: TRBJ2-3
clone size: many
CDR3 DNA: TGTGCCAGCACAGATGGGCAGTATTTT
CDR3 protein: CASTDGQYF

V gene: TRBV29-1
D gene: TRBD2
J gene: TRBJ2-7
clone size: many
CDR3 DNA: TGCAGCGTTGAAGGACGCCTGGGGGGGGAGCAGTACTTC
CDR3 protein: CSVEGRLGGEQYF

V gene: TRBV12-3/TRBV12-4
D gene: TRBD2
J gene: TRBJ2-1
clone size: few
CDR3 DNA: TGTGCCAGCAGCCCAGGGACTAGAAGTGAGCAGTTCTTC
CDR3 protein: CASSPGTRSEQFF

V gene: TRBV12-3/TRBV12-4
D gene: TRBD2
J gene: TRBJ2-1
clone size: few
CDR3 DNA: TGTGCCAGCAGCTGGGGGGGGTCAGACAATGAGCAGTTCTTC
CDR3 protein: CASSWGGSDNEQFF

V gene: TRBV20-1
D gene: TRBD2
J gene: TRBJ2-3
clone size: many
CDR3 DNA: TGCAGTGCCTTAGCGGGAAGCGCAGATACGCAGTATTTT
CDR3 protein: CSALAGSADTQYF

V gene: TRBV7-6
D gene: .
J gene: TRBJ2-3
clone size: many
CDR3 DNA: TGTGCCAGCAGCTTAGATATTGTAGATACGCAGTATTTT
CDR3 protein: CASSLDIVDTQYF

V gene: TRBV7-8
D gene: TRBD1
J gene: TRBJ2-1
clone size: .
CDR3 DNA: TGTGCCAGCAGCCGGGACAGTAAATATTACAATGAGCAGTTCTTC
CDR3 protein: CASSRDSKYYNEQFF